This T cell receptor beta chain was identified during a study of blood T cell repertoires in COVID-19. Study overall: Some COVID-19 samples were acute and others convalescent; all came from the United States, Italy and Spain. The analysed material was cDNA or gDNA that came from T cells, B-cell-depleted T cells, or PBMCs.

Seattle's enrolled individuals joined amid active infection and were then monitored longitudinally. The trim removed 3 bases at V and 4 bases at J, leaving 1 base unmatched. Germline V gene data show CDR1 as ENHRY and CDR2 as SYGVKD. The CDR3 extends over 14 amino acids. The repertoire was sequenced with immunoSEQ multiplex PCR; TCRdb's copy has only in-frame clones and lacks some. The sample records 300,000 to 350,000 clones, roughly 90% being singletons. Sequencing input: peripheral blood. This rearrangement joins TRBV10-3 to TRBJ2-3; 10 nucleotides align to TRBD1. The sequence derives from a man in his thirties or forties with COVID-19, enrolled during active disease. In DNA form, the CDR3 reads TGTGCCATCAGTGACGGGACAGGGGCAGATACGCAGTATTTT. Residues: CAISDGTGADTQYF.